The 24 T cell receptor beta chains listed next were all sequenced from one sample in a study of monozygotic twins with inflammatory bowel disease. Using the 5' RACE reads, TCRdb records one entry per CDR3 protein without DNA. Its clone listing holds fewer than 110,000 distinct CDR3 sequences. The sequencing sample was made of blood. The receptors were sampled from a human donor with ulcerative colitis or Crohn's disease, or a healthy co-twin of an affected twin (not recorded which).

The chain employs TRBV6-5 and TRBJ2-2; TCRdb's D call, TRBD1, is unchecked because there is no DNA. CDR3 size: 20 residues. Germline V gene lookup returns CDR1 MNHEY and CDR2 SVGAGI. The CDR3 here is CASSFPSTTGGGRLTGELFF.

The chain links TRBV9 to TRBJ2-2. The CDR3 runs to 12 residues. Per germline, CDR1 SGDLS and CDR2 YYNGEE. The CDR3 loop is CASSGSPGELFF.

J is TRBJ1-6 and V is TRBV6-1; TCRdb designates TRBD1, a call that cannot be tested without DNA. Germline assignment: CDR1 MNHNS and CDR2 SASEGT. This CDR3 comprises 14 residues. CDR3 loop: CASTKQGSNSPLHF.

The chain recombines TRBV9 with TRBJ1-4; TCRdb indicates TRBD1, and absent DNA this call remains unverified. Germline V gene lookup returns CDR1 SGDLS and CDR2 YYNGEE. This CDR3 is 18 amino acids long. CDR3 region: CASSPSGQGFPLREKLFF.

This chain connects TRBV12-3 or TRBV12-4 to TRBJ2-7; TCRdb lists TRBD1, though no DNA is available to test this call. The CDR3 has 13 residues. The CDR3 sequence is CASSSPRVFEQYF.

The chain couples TRBV28 to TRBJ2-1; TCRdb reports TRBD1, a call that lacks DNA to check it against. Germline loops: CDR1 MDHEN, CDR2 SYDVKM. This CDR3 comprises 12 residues. The CDR3 region is CATQTPSSEQFF.

The chain is built from TRBV12-3 or TRBV12-4 and TRBJ2-3; without DNA, the TCRdb call of TRBD2 cannot be checked. The length of the CDR3 is 16 residues. The CDR3 loop is CASSFVSGGLTDTQYF.

The gene calls are TRBV19 and TRBJ2-1; TCRdb selects TRBD1, and the lack of DNA leaves this call unchecked. The CDR3 length is 14 residues. The germline V gene encodes CDR1 LNHDA and CDR2 SQIVND (reference sequence). The CDR3 spells CASSAQGTYNEQFF.

The J gene is TRBJ2-1, the V gene TRBV5-1. The CDR3 is 15 amino acids. Per germline, CDR1 SGHRS and CDR2 YFSETQ. The CDR3: CASSLQEGSYNEQFF.

The rearrangement links TRBV7-9 to TRBJ1-4. The germline V gene has CDR1 SEHNR and CDR2 FQNEAQ (reference sequence). The CDR3 loop spans 14 amino acids. CDR3: CASSLQEMNEKLFF.

The chain uses TRBV7-9 and TRBJ1-2. Germline CDR1 reads SEHNR; CDR2 reads FQNEAQ (reference sequence). The CDR3 has 11 amino acids. This CDR3 is CASFSSTGYTF.

The chain has TRBV19 and TRBJ1-5; the D call from TCRdb, TRBD1, cannot be confirmed without DNA. The length of the CDR3 is 15 residues. Germline assignment: CDR1 LNHDA and CDR2 SQIVND (reference sequence). CDR3 amino acids: CASSSRTGGSQPQHF.

The chain uses TRBV6-1 and TRBJ1-5; TCRdb lists TRBD1, though no DNA is available to test this call. CDR1 MNHNS and CDR2 SASEGT come from the germline V gene. The CDR3 sequence is 17 residues long. CDR3: CASRGTGAGYSNQPQHF.

The V and J genes are TRBV11-3 and TRBJ2-7; as DNA is missing, the TRBD1 call by TCRdb cannot be tested. The CDR3 totals 15 residues. The germline CDR1 and CDR2 sequences are SGHNT and YENEEA. The CDR3: CASSFRQGSTYEQYF.

V gene TRBV20-1 combines with J gene TRBJ2-4. The CDR3 contains 16 residues. Germline V gene lookup returns CDR1 DFQATT and CDR2 SNEGSKA (reference sequence). The chain's CDR3 is CSARFLAGLAKNIQYF.

The V gene is TRBV19, the J gene TRBJ1-4. Germline CDR1 reads LNHDA; CDR2 reads SQIVND (reference sequence). The CDR3 has 13 residues. The chain's CDR3 is CATAGYTNEKLFF.

The V gene is TRBV28, the J gene TRBJ1-1. The V gene's germline CDR1 is MDHEN and CDR2 SYDVKM. The CDR3 is 13 amino acids. Here the CDR3 reads CASSWAGSTEAFF.

The V gene is TRBV20-1, the J gene TRBJ2-2; there is no DNA to check the TCRdb D call of TRBD2. The CDR3 spans 13 residues. CDR1 and CDR2 from the germline V gene are DFQATT and SNEGSKA (reference sequence). CDR3 residues: CSASPSGVGELFF.

The chain combines TRBV4-3 with TRBJ1-5. The CDR3 has 14 amino acids. Germline V lookup: CDR1 LGHNA, CDR2 YSLEER. The CDR3 sequence: CASSQLGSNQPQHF.

This chain connects TRBV24-1 to TRBJ2-7; TCRdb's D gene call, TRBD1, goes unchecked for lack of DNA. Germline V gene sequence: CDR1 KGHDR, CDR2 SFDVKD. The CDR3 sequence is 15 residues long. This CDR3 reads CATSDSGTGAWEQYF.

V and J are TRBV3-1 and TRBJ1-2; TCRdb selects TRBD1, and the lack of DNA leaves this call unchecked. CDR1 is LGHDT and CDR2 is YNNKEL in the germline V gene (reference sequence). The CDR3 consists of 14 residues. The CDR3 here is CASSQDSTGVGYTF.

The chain recombines TRBV6-6 with TRBJ1-2. Germline V gives CDR1 MNHNY, CDR2 SVGAGI (reference sequence). This CDR3 has 13 amino acids. CDR3 amino acids: CASSPTENYGHTF.

The genes are TRBV5-1 and TRBJ2-7; there is no DNA to check the TCRdb D call of TRBD2. Germline CDR1 and CDR2: SGHRS and YFSETQ. This CDR3 contains 15 residues. CDR3 sequence reads: CASSRREAGSYEQYF.

This chain connects TRBV5-5 to TRBJ2-1; the TRBD1 assignment by TCRdb is unverifiable without DNA. CDR1 and CDR2 (germline): SGHKS, YYEKEE (reference sequence). The CDR3 is 16 residues long. CDR3: CASSLTGQFPYNEQFF.